This TCR beta chain derives from a study of shared clonotypes between healthy human individuals. Some 32,000 T cell genomes, or roughly 200 ng DNA, went into the sorted-subset replicate PCRs. Only in-frame clones appear in the TCRdb table, and some are missing; sequencing was by immunoSEQ multiplex PCR. The sample lists about a million clones, about 75% occurring once. General study points: Clonotypes not shared had lower generation probabilities than those common to all four donors.

Recent vaccinations or acute infections were absent in the healthy HIV-negative adult donors. Note on this clone: What it binds is not known.

V shed 1 base and J 1 base; nucleotides not matched to a gene: 3. The CDR3 consists of 16 residues. Germline loops: CDR1 MGHRA, CDR2 YSYEKL. This sequence joins TRBV4-1 and TRBJ2-3; 9 bases fit TRBD2. Material for sequencing was memory CD4+ T cells sorted from blood. Subset here: CD45RA-negative fraction. The sequence derives from a man between 18 and 35 years old in good health. CDR3 residues: CASSQGRTSGTDTQYF. The CDR3 DNA reads as TGCGCCAGCAGCCAAGGGAGGACTAGCGGCACAGATACGCAGTATTTT.